Each of the 31 T cell receptor beta chains below was sequenced from the same sample in a study of blood T cells in healthy people across ages. A J-beta primer mix and a sample-barcoded 5' primer were used in a second PCR of roughly 6 to 11 cycles. TCRdb re-called the 5' RACE reads through MiXCR, storing one row per CDR3 protein. The sample has around 1.7 million distinct CDR3 sequences, about 30% seen once. Sequencing was performed on blood. All receptors come from a woman aged 25 to 39 in good health.

This chain uses TRBV28 with TRBJ2-1, with TRBD2 as a possible D gene (5 bases). With 6 bases removed from V and 0 bases from J, the gap between germline ends came to 15 bases. Germline V gene sequence: CDR1 MDHEN, CDR2 SYDVKM. The CDR3 is made up of 16 amino acids. CDR3 sequence (DNA): TGTGCCAGCAGCCCTTGGGCGGGCAACTCCTACAATGAGCAGTTCTTC. Its translation is CASSPWAGNSYNEQFF. The variable domain in full, with the rest retrieved from reference TRBV28 and TRBJ2-1, is DVKVTQSSRYLVKRTGEKVFLECVQDMDHENMFWYRQDPGLGLRLIYFSYDVKMKEKGDIPEGYSVSREKKERFSLILESASTNQTSMYLCASSPWAGNSYNEQFFGPGTRLTVL.

This clonotype appeared a single time. This chain connects TRBV20-1 to TRBJ1-6; D gene uncertain. In germline, CDR1 is DFQATT, CDR2 SNEGSKA (reference sequence). The CDR3 runs 12 residues. The V end was cut by 0 bases, the J end by 7 bases, with 4 bases between. The CDR3 DNA follows: TGCAGTGCTAGAGATGACAATTCACCCCTCCACTTT. It encodes CSARDDNSPLHF.

This clonotype was detected only a few times. The V call is TRBV12-3 or TRBV12-4, the J call TRBJ1-5; 9 bases fit TRBD1. With V trimmed by 3 bases and J by 3 bases, 9 bases remained unmatched. This CDR3 spans 17 amino acids. CDR3 sequence (DNA): TGTGCCAGCAGTTTCTCCTTGGGACAGGGTCTCAATCAGCCCCAGCATTTT. It encodes CASSFSLGQGLNQPQHF.

In this sample, this clonotype turned up once. The chain uses TRBV12-3 or TRBV12-4 and TRBJ2-2; 9 bases are shared with TRBD2. Germline trimming cut 7 bases from V and 6 bases from J; bases unmatched to any gene: 9. The CDR3 spans 15 residues. The CDR3 sequence is CASKVSLAGSGELFF. CDR3 in DNA: TGTGCCAGCAAAGTCTCGCTAGCGGGGTCCGGGGAGCTGTTTTTT.

The sample holds a few counts of this clonotype. This chain connects TRBV6-6 to TRBJ1-2, with D possibly matching TRBD1 (6 bases). The V end was cut by 4 bases, the J end by 6 bases, with 15 bases between. CDR1 is MNHNY, CDR2 SVGAGI, per germline (reference sequence). This CDR3 spans 14 amino acids. CDR3 residues: CASSSTGSADGYTF. For the CDR3, the DNA is TGTGCCAGCAGTTCTACAGGGTCGGCGGATGGCTACACCTTC.

This clonotype was seen at least ten times. The chain recombines TRBV20-1 with TRBJ2-5; D ambiguous. Germline V CDR1 and CDR2: DFQATT, SNEGSKA (reference sequence). V was pared by 3 bases and J by 2 bases, with 13 bases between. The CDR3 totals 14 residues. The CDR3 reads CSASRLLGQETQYF. CDR3 DNA sequence: TGCAGTGCTAGTAGACTCCTCGGACAAGAGACCCAGTACTTC.

The V and J genes are TRBV20-1 and TRBJ2-2; no clear D gene. Trimming took 3 bases from V and 8 from J, leaving 13 bases between them. The CDR3 is made up of 13 amino acids. Per germline, CDR1 DFQATT and CDR2 SNEGSKA (reference sequence). CDR3 DNA sequence: TGCAGTGCTAGGATTGAAGGGATGGGGGAGCTGTTTTTT. Its translation is CSARIEGMGELFF.

V usage is TRBV6-5 and J usage is TRBJ1-5; D not resolved. This CDR3 spans 13 amino acids. The germline gives CDR1 MNHEY, CDR2 SVGAGI. V was shortened by 5 bases and J by 4 bases, with 9 bases between the two germline ends. The CDR3 sequence: CASSPQRNQPQHF. The CDR3 DNA sequence: TGTGCCAGCAGTCCGCAGAGGAATCAGCCCCAGCATTTT.

V and J are TRBV7-9 and TRBJ1-1, with D perhaps matching TRBD1 (6 bases). CDR1 and CDR2 from the germline V gene are SEHNR and FQNEAQ (reference sequence). V was pared by 2 bases and J by 4 bases, with 14 bases between. The CDR3 runs to 15 residues. The CDR3: CASSLSQGPSTEAFF. CDR3 nucleotides: TGTGCCAGCAGCTTATCGCAGGGGCCCAGCACTGAAGCTTTCTTT.

In this sample, this clonotype turned up a few times. This rearrangement joins TRBV2 to TRBJ1-2, with 9 bases aligning to TRBD1. The CDR3 totals 16 residues. V lost 5 bases to trimming and J lost 3 bases; unmatched junction nucleotides: 10. Germline V gene data show CDR1 as SNHLY and CDR2 as FYNNEI. This CDR3 is CASSLHRGQWDYGYTF. As DNA, the CDR3 is TGTGCCAGCAGTTTACACAGGGGGCAGTGGGACTATGGCTACACCTTC.

The chain links TRBV12-3 or TRBV12-4 to TRBJ2-2; 7 positions match TRBD1. The CDR3 spans 14 residues. Unmatched junction bases numbered 7, after V lost 7 bases and J lost 5 bases. DNA for the CDR3: TGTGCCAGCAAAAGGACAGGAGTGACCGGGGAGCTGTTTTTT. The encoded protein is CASKRTGVTGELFF.

DNA of the CDR3: TGTGCCAGCAGCCAAGGGGGGAGGGGAGAGAGGTTCTTC. Its translation is CASSQGGRGERFF. V is TRBV3-1 and J is TRBJ2-1; 7 bases align to TRBD2. In germline, CDR1 is LGHDT, CDR2 YNNKEL (reference sequence). The CDR3 has 13 residues. V dropped 1 base and J dropped 15; count of bases not matched to a gene: 9.

The chain links TRBV6-2 or TRBV6-3 to TRBJ2-2; TRBD2 matches 10 bases. The CDR3 runs 17 residues. Germline V gene sequence: CDR1 MNHEY, CDR2 SVGEGT. V dropped 0 bases and J dropped 1; count of bases not matched to a gene: 2. CDR3: CASSYSSSGRNTGELFF. DNA of the CDR3: TGTGCCAGCAGTTACTCCTCTAGCGGGAGGAACACCGGGGAGCTGTTTTTT.

This clonotype was observed a handful of times. The rearrangement uses TRBV14 and TRBJ2-1; 7 nucleotides agree with TRBD2. Trimming removed 0 bases from V and 0 bases from J; junction bases left unmatched: 8. CDR1 and CDR2 (germline): SGHDN, FVKESK. The CDR3 runs 18 residues. The CDR3 region has the DNA TGTGCCAGCAGCCAAGATTTAATAGCGGGTAGCTCCTACAATGAGCAGTTCTTC. As protein: CASSQDLIAGSSYNEQFF.

This chain joins TRBV20-1 and TRBJ2-1; the D gene is possibly TRBD2 (6 bases). CDR1 and CDR2 (germline): DFQATT, SNEGSKA (reference sequence). The ends were cut back, 3 bases at V and 5 bases at J, with 17 bases in the middle. The CDR3 runs 15 residues. The CDR3 bases are TGCAGTGCTAGTAGTGCGGGACTCCGGAACAATGAGCAGTTCTTC. Its translation is CSASSAGLRNNEQFF.

The CDR3 protein is CASSPGTSGQYSYNEQFF. The CDR3 DNA reads as TGCGCCAGCAGCCCCGGGACTAGCGGCCAATATTCCTACAATGAGCAGTTCTTC. The chain employs TRBV5-1 and TRBJ2-1; 11 bases agree with TRBD2. The CDR3 runs 18 residues. The germline V gene encodes CDR1 SGHRS and CDR2 YFSETQ. With V trimmed by 4 bases and J by 1 base, 10 bases remained unmatched.

Only one count was recorded for this clonotype. A much larger clone sits a single nucleotide away, making a read error possible. The conserved final phenylalanine or tryptophan is absent from the CDR3, which likely points to a read error. The chain couples TRBV7-2 to TRBJ2-1; a weak D match, TRBD2 (6 bases). This CDR3 is built from 15 residues. Trimming took off 4 bases at V and 7 bases at J, with 17 bases between the two ends. Looked up from germline, CDR1 is SGHTA and CDR2 is FQGNSA. CDR3 region: CASSSRLGAANEQFV. The CDR3 DNA reads as TGTGCCAGCAGCTCCAGACTAGGTGCGGCGAATGAGCAGTTCGTC.

V usage is TRBV12-3 or TRBV12-4 and J usage is TRBJ1-2; perhaps TRBD1 as D (5 bases). The CDR3 is 13 amino acids. V was trimmed by 5 bases and J by 4 bases, leaving 11 bases between them. The CDR3 here is CASSPRQLYGYTF. The CDR3 nucleotides read TGTGCCAGCAGTCCCAGACAGCTCTATGGCTACACCTTC.

There are many counts of this clonotype. This chain connects TRBV7-9 to TRBJ2-6; D is uncertain. Germline CDR1 SEHNR, CDR2 FQNEAQ (reference sequence). The V and J ends lost 3 bases and 3 bases respectively, with 6 bases between them. The CDR3 contains 14 residues. The CDR3 sequence is CASSFSVGANVLTF. The CDR3, as DNA: TGTGCCAGCAGCTTCTCCGTTGGGGCCAACGTCCTGACTTTC.

In its sample, this clonotype was seen a few times. The chain recombines TRBV15 with TRBJ2-7; possible D gene TRBD2, 5 bases. The CDR3 has 16 residues. Germline values: CDR1 LNHNV, CDR2 YYDKDF (reference sequence). Deletions cut 3 bases from V and 5 bases from J, with 20 bases between. Here the CDR3 reads CATSRVYSAGFNEQYF. Written as DNA, the CDR3 is TGTGCCACCAGCAGGGTTTATTCCGCGGGCTTCAACGAGCAGTACTTC. Using reference TRBV15 and TRBJ2-7 for the parts outside the CDR3, the full variable domain is DAMVIQNPRYQVTQFGKPVTLSCSQTLNHNVMYWYQQKSSQAPKLLFHYYDKDFNNEADTPDNFQSRRPNTSFCFLDIRSPGLGDTAMYLCATSRVYSAGFNEQYFGPGTRLTVT.

This clonotype occurred many times. The genes are TRBV9 and TRBJ2-1; no firm D call. The ends were cut back, 2 bases at V and 3 bases at J, with 9 bases in the middle. This CDR3 has 14 amino acids. CDR1 and CDR2 (germline): SGDLS, YYNGEE. CDR3 sequence reads: CASSVNGLYNEQFF. The CDR3 DNA reads TGTGCCAGCAGCGTTAATGGCCTCTACAATGAGCAGTTCTTC.

This clonotype appeared a few times. The chain is built from TRBV6-6 and TRBJ2-1; possibly TRBD2 for D (5 bases). Germline lookup yields CDR1 MNHNY and CDR2 SVGAGI (reference sequence). CDR3 size: 17 residues. The germline V and J ends were trimmed by 1 base and 5 bases, with 18 bases remaining between them. The CDR3: CASSYYRTSGINNEQFF. As DNA, the CDR3 is TGTGCCAGCAGTTACTATCGGACGAGCGGAATAAACAATGAGCAGTTCTTC.

This clonotype was seen more than once but under ten times. This chain joins TRBV7-3 and TRBJ2-3; 10 positions match TRBD2. The germline CDR1 and CDR2 sequences are SGHTA and FQGTGA. This CDR3 contains 17 residues. The V segment lost 2 bases and the J segment 6 bases; nucleotides outside the gene matches: 11. The CDR3 coding sequence is TGTGCCAGCAGCTTATTTGCTAGCGGGGGTAAGGGGGATACGCAGTATTTT. It is translated as CASSLFASGGKGDTQYF.

On this clonotype: This clone may be a read error of a much larger clone one base away. The chain combines TRBV20-1 with TRBJ2-1; no clear D gene. Trimming left V 5 bases short and J 13 bases short, with 15 bases between. The germline gives CDR1 DFQATT, CDR2 SNEGSKA (reference sequence). This CDR3 has 11 amino acids. CDR3 residues: CSAERGETQFF. In DNA form, the CDR3 reads TGCAGTGCTGAACGAGGAGAGACCCAGTTCTTC.

There are a few counts of this clonotype. This chain uses TRBV7-2 with TRBJ1-2; D perhaps matches TRBD1 (5 bases). V was clipped by 5 bases and J by 8 bases, with 18 bases between them. The germline gives CDR1 SGHTA, CDR2 FQGNSA. The CDR3 extends over 14 amino acids. Here the CDR3 DNA reads TGTGCCAGCAGCCCCACCCTCGACAGCTCCGGCTACACCTTC. It encodes CASSPTLDSSGYTF.

The chain combines TRBV7-6 with TRBJ1-6; tentative D call: TRBD1 (6 bases). V was cut by 3 bases and J by 3 bases, with 12 bases left in between. The V gene's germline CDR1 is SGHVS and CDR2 FNYEAQ. The CDR3 loop spans 16 amino acids. The CDR3 region is CASSLEQGGYNSPLHF. For the CDR3, the DNA is TGTGCCAGCAGCTTGGAACAGGGAGGCTATAATTCACCCCTCCACTTT.

Ten or more counts support this clonotype. This chain uses TRBV29-1 with TRBJ2-1; D not resolved. The CDR3 runs 12 residues. From germline, CDR1 is SQVTM and CDR2 ANQGSEA. Trimming left V 3 bases short and J 6 bases short, with 9 bases between. CDR3 DNA: TGCAGCGTTGATGGGCCCGGCAATGAGCAGTTCTTC. Translating gives CSVDGPGNEQFF.

The CDR3 region has the DNA TGCAGCGGGGGTACCGGGGAGCTGTTTTTT. Amino acid sequence: CSGGTGELFF. The chain recombines TRBV29-1 with TRBJ2-2; unclear D gene. CDR3 length equals 10 residues. Between the trimmed V and J ends, which lost 7 bases and 5 bases, there was a span of 5 bases. CDR1 and CDR2 from the germline V gene are SQVTM and ANQGSEA.

With respect to this clonotype: A read error may be the cause here, since a much bigger clone is one base away. V gene TRBV29-1 combines with J gene TRBJ1-5; the D is unclear. Germline V gene data show CDR1 as SQVTM and CDR2 as ANQGSEA. V dropped 8 bases and J dropped 4 bases, with 15 bases sitting between them. The length of the CDR3 is 13 residues. The CDR3 DNA reads as TGCAGCACCGCACGGGGTACTAATCAGCCCCAGCATTTT. The encoded protein is CSTARGTNQPQHF. The full variable domain, rest sourced from reference TRBV29-1 and TRBJ1-5, is SAVISQKPSRDICQRGTSLTIQCQVDSQVTMMFWYRQQPGQSLTLIATANQGSEATYESGFVIDKFPISRPNLTFSTLTVSNMSPEDSSIYLCSTARGTNQPQHFGDGTRLSIL.

The chain couples TRBV3-1 to TRBJ1-2; D is uncertain. This CDR3 region has 11 residues. Germline V gives CDR1 LGHDT, CDR2 YNNKEL (reference sequence). V was shortened by 3 bases and J by 8 bases, with 7 bases between the two germline ends. CDR3 loop: CASSHTTGYTF. CDR3 DNA: TGTGCCAGCAGCCATACGACGGGCTACACCTTC.

V is TRBV12-3 or TRBV12-4 and J is TRBJ2-2; D is possibly TRBD2 (6 bases). This CDR3 comprises 14 residues. Trimming removed 4 bases at V and 7 bases at J, with 13 bases between. The CDR3 DNA is TGTGCCAGCAGTTGGGGACCGGGGGACGGGGAGCTGTTTTTT. This codes for CASSWGPGDGELFF.